This TCR beta chain was obtained from a study of T cells after yellow fever vaccination. TCRdb itself ran the 5' RACE reads through MiXCR, one entry per CDR3 protein. The table has 150,000 to 200,000 distinct CDR3 sequences, 9.5% to 11% seen once. Germline CDR1 SGHRS, CDR2 YFSETQ. With 0 bases removed from V and 8 bases from J, the gap between germline ends came to 8 bases. The CDR3 totals 13 residues. This clonotype originated in a man aged 18 to 29 who received the YFV17D yellow fever vaccine. The chain links TRBV5-1 to TRBJ1-4; TRBD1 is a possible D gene (5 bases). This specimen consisted of CD8+ T cells sorted from PBMCs, obtained 15 days after the yellow fever booster vaccination. The CDR3 protein is CASSLAGTEKLFF. For the CDR3, the DNA is TGCGCCAGCAGCTTGGCGGGGACCGAAAAACTGTTTTTT.